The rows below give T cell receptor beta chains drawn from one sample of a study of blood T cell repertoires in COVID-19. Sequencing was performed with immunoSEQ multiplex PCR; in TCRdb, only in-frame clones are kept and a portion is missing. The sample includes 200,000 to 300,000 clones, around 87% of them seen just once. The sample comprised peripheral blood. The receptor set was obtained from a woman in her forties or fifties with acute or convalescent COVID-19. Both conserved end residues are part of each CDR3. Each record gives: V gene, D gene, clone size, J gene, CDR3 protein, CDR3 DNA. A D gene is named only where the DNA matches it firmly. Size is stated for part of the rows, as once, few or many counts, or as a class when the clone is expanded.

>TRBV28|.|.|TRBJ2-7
CASRTGFREQYF
TGTGCCAGCAGAACAGGGTTCCGCGAGCAGTACTTC
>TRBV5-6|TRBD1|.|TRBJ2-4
CASSSTGAKNIQYF
TGTGCCAGCAGCTCCACAGGGGCGAAAAACATTCAGTACTTC
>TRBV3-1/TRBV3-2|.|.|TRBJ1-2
CASSQELRPAYGYTF
TGTGCCAGCAGCCAAGAGCTGAGGCCAGCCTATGGCTACACCTTC
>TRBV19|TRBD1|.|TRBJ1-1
CASSISGTVNTEAFF
TGTGCCAGTAGTATATCCGGGACAGTGAACACTGAAGCTTTCTTT
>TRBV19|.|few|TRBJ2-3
CASSGSTDTQYF
TGTGCCAGTAGCGGGAGCACAGATACGCAGTATTTT
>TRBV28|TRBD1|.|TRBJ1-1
CASTLDRGWTEAFF
TGTGCCAGCACTCTGGACAGGGGTTGGACTGAAGCTTTCTTT
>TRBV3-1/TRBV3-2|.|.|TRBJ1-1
CASSPDGGAEAFF
TGTGCCAGCAGCCCCGACGGGGGGGCTGAAGCTTTCTTT
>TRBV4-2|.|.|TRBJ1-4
CASSLTDATNEKLFF
TGTGCCAGCAGCCTGACAGATGCAACTAATGAAAAACTGTTTTTT
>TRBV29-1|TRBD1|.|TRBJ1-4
CSATMTGLNEKLFF
TGCAGCGCTACGATGACAGGGTTGAATGAAAAACTGTTTTTT
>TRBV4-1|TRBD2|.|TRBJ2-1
CASSRGLADYNEQFF
TGCGCCAGCAGCCGGGGACTAGCGGACTACAATGAGCAGTTCTTC
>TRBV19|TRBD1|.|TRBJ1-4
CASMPFGTGGAEKLFF
TGTGCCAGTATGCCTTTTGGGACAGGAGGTGCCGAAAAACTGTTTTTT
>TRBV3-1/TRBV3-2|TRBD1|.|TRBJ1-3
CASRTDRAHSGNTIYF
TGTGCCAGCAGGACAGACAGGGCCCACTCTGGAAACACCATATATTTT
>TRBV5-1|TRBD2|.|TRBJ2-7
CASSSSTSGAYEQYF
TGCGCCAGCAGCTCCTCGACTAGCGGGGCCTACGAGCAGTACTTC
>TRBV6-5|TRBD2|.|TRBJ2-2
CASTERPGGRGELFF
TGTGCCAGCACCGAACGACCGGGGGGAAGGGGGGAGCTGTTTTTT
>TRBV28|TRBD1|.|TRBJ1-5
CASNPASSGQANQPQHF
TGTGCCAGCAATCCAGCGAGTTCGGGACAGGCTAATCAGCCCCAGCATTTT
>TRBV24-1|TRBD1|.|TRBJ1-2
CATSDQTGGYGYGYTF
TGTGCCACCAGTGACCAGACAGGGGGCTACGGCTATGGCTACACCTTC
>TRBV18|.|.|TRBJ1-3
CASSPGHGSGNTIYF
TGTGCCAGCTCACCCGGACACGGCTCTGGAAACACCATATATTTT
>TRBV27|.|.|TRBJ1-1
CASSPPGRNTEAFF
TGTGCCAGCAGTCCGCCTGGGAGGAACACTGAAGCTTTCTTT
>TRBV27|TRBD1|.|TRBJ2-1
CASSLRDREWSEQFF
TGTGCCAGCAGTCTCCGGGACAGGGAATGGAGTGAGCAGTTCTTC
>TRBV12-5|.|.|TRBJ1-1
CASGFTGIGTEAFF
TGTGCTAGTGGTTTTACAGGGATCGGCACTGAAGCTTTCTTT
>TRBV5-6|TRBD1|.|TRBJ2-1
CASSLRDRGYNEQFF
TGTGCCAGCAGCTTGAGGGACAGGGGATACAATGAGCAGTTCTTC
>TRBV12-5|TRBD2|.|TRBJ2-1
CASGLAKTSGSPNEQFF
TGTGCTAGTGGTCTCGCCAAGACTAGCGGGAGTCCCAATGAGCAGTTCTTC
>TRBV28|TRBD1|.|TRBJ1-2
CASRATGVGVYGYTF
TGTGCCAGCAGGGCCACAGGGGTTGGGGTCTATGGCTACACCTTC
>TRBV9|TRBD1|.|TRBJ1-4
CASSVGPGTGNEKLFF
TGTGCCAGCAGCGTAGGCCCCGGGACAGGGAATGAAAAACTGTTTTTT
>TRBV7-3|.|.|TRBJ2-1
CASSGNHGSPSGNEQFF
TGTGCCAGCAGCGGCAACCACGGGAGCCCCTCCGGCAATGAGCAGTTCTTC
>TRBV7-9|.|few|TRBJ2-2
CASEWRPFQTNTGELFF
TGTGCCAGCGAGTGGAGACCTTTTCAAACGAACACCGGGGAGCTGTTTTTT
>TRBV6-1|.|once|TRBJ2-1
CASSEDFRDWSGNEQFF
TGTGCCAGCAGTGAAGATTTTCGGGACTGGAGTGGAAATGAGCAGTTCTTC